The 22 T cell receptor beta chains given below trace back to one sample, sequenced in a study of cytomegalovirus exposure and HLA in healthy donors. Using immunoSEQ multiplex PCR, the repertoire was profiled, and TCRdb retains in-frame clones only, with some absent. The sample lists 130,000 to 150,000 clones; approximately 84% were seen once. The source material was PBMCs. The receptors stem from a woman aged 25 to 45 in good health and CMV-seronegative.

The gene calls are TRBV6-5 and TRBJ2-7, with 7 bases matching TRBD2. Germline V gene data show CDR1 as MNHEY and CDR2 as SVGAGI. The CDR3 is made up of 14 amino acids. Trimming at V came to 7 bases and at J to 3 bases, leaving 9 bases not matched to a gene. The CDR3 loop is CASTRRGDYYEQYF. CDR3 in DNA: TGTGCCAGCACGAGACGGGGGGATTACTACGAGCAGTACTTC.

This clone was seen only a few times. This sequence joins TRBV18 and TRBJ2-2; D is perhaps TRBD1 (6 bases). The CDR3 runs 18 residues. V dropped 3 bases and J dropped 0 bases, with 17 bases sitting between them. Germline V gives CDR1 KGHSH, CDR2 LQKENI. The CDR3 sequence: CASSPLQSRTANTGELFF. The DNA of the CDR3 is TGTGCCAGCTCACCTCTTCAATCCAGGACAGCGAACACCGGGGAGCTGTTTTTT.

There are a few counts of this clone. The chain employs TRBV10-3 and TRBJ2-3; TRBD2 matches at 9 bases. This CDR3 region has 15 residues. The V gene end was trimmed by 6 bases and the J gene end by 1 base; junction bases not matched to a gene: 5. The V gene's germline CDR1 is ENHRY and CDR2 SYGVKD. The CDR3: CAIRVAGAGTDTQYF. DNA for the CDR3: TGTGCCATCAGGGTAGCGGGGGCCGGCACAGATACGCAGTATTTT.

The gene calls are TRBV27 and TRBJ2-7, with 15 bases aligning to TRBD2. The CDR3 runs 17 residues. Germline values: CDR1 MNHEY, CDR2 SMNVEV (reference sequence). Losses at the gene ends were 5 bases for V and 8 bases for J; bases not matched to a gene: 13. This CDR3 reads CASSTTYSGTSGGKQYF. For the CDR3, the DNA is TGTGCCAGCAGTACAACTTACTCCGGGACTAGCGGGGGGAAGCAGTACTTC.

This clone showed up just a few times. This rearrangement joins TRBV6-1 to TRBJ2-2; tentative D call: TRBD2 (5 bases). Trimming removed 3 bases at V and 2 bases at J, with 10 bases between. The CDR3 is made up of 15 amino acids. The germline V gene has CDR1 MNHNS and CDR2 SASEGT. In DNA, the CDR3 is TGTGCCAGCAGTGAGGGGTGGACTAACACCGGGGAGCTGTTTTTT. It is translated as CASSEGWTNTGELFF.

The chain recombines TRBV5-1 with TRBJ2-2; TRBD2 matches at 12 bases. Unmatched junction bases numbered 8, after V lost 9 bases and J lost 2 bases. The CDR3 is 16 amino acids. Germline assignment: CDR1 SGHRS and CDR2 YFSETQ. CDR3 loop: CATRTSGDINTGELFF. In nucleotides, the CDR3 is TGCGCCACTCGGACTAGCGGGGATATAAACACCGGGGAGCTGTTTTTT.

This clone showed up just a few times. The chain uses TRBV2 and TRBJ1-2; TRBD1 is a possible D gene (6 bases). Trimming removed 6 bases from V and 4 bases from J, with 15 bases in between. Germline CDR1 reads SNHLY; CDR2 reads FYNNEI. CDR3 length: 14 amino acids. For the CDR3, the DNA is TGTGCCAGCAGCCCCACGGACAGAGGCTATGGCTACACCTTC. It is translated as CASSPTDRGYGYTF.

This chain links TRBV19 with TRBJ1-4; 8 bases align to TRBD1. The CDR3 spans 16 residues. CDR1 is LNHDA and CDR2 is SQIVND in the germline V gene (reference sequence). With 7 bases clipped from V and 8 bases from J, the junction kept 15 bases outside the gene matches. The DNA for the CDR3 is TGTGCCAGTACAACGCGTCCGGACAGGGTTAACGAAAAACTGTTTTTT. Translated: CASTTRPDRVNEKLFF.

Comments on this clone: One junction end disagrees with the germline gene, perhaps due to a read error. Other DNA sequences in the sample encode the same CDR3. The V gene is TRBV28, the J gene TRBJ1-4; possible D gene TRBD1, 5 bases. This CDR3 has 14 residues. CDR1 is MDHEN, CDR2 SYDVKM, per germline. As DNA, the CDR3 is TGTGCCAGCAGTTTCGGGGGTTTGAATGAAAAGCTGTTTTTT. Translating it yields CASSFGGLNEKLFF.

This chain links TRBV14 with TRBJ1-6; 8 positions match TRBD1. The CDR3 is made up of 14 amino acids. Germline V gene lookup returns CDR1 SGHDN and CDR2 FVKESK. V dropped 4 bases and J dropped 12; count of bases not matched to a gene: 8. For the CDR3, the DNA is TGTGCCAGCAGCCCGACAGGGGCTTGGAGACCCCTCCACTTT. As protein: CASSPTGAWRPLHF.

The chain carries TRBV4-1 and TRBJ2-7; no reliable D call. The germline V gene has CDR1 MGHRA and CDR2 YSYEKL. V was pared by 5 bases and J by 0 bases, with 5 bases between. This CDR3 comprises 12 residues. CDR3 amino acids: CASSASSYEQYF. The CDR3 DNA reads TGCGCCAGCAGCGCCAGCTCCTACGAGCAGTACTTC.

This chain uses TRBV25-1 with TRBJ1-6, with D uncertain. CDR1 is MGHDK and CDR2 is SYGVNS in the germline V gene. The CDR3 sequence is 14 residues long. Trimming took 7 bases from V and 9 from J, leaving 16 bases between them. The CDR3 spells CASIGTGKVSPLHF. In nucleotides, the CDR3 is TGTGCCAGCATAGGCACGGGGAAGGTTTCACCCCTCCACTTT. The full variable domain, rest sourced from reference TRBV25-1 and TRBJ1-6, is EADIYQTPRYLVIGTGKKITLECSQTMGHDKMYWYQQDPGMELHLIHYSYGVNSTEKGDLSSESTVSRIRTEHFPLTLESARPSHTSQYLCASIGTGKVSPLHFGNGTRLTVT.

Here the CDR3 reads CASSLLTQGEGGYTF. DNA for the CDR3: TGTGCCAGCAGCTTATTGACCCAAGGGGAGGGTGGCTACACCTTC. This chain uses TRBV7-9 with TRBJ1-2; possibly TRBD1 for D (5 bases). Trimming stripped 2 bases from V and 7 bases from J, with 17 bases between. The CDR3 spans 15 residues. Per the germline V gene, CDR1 is SEHNR and CDR2 is FQNEAQ (reference sequence). The full variable domain, with the rest looked up from reference TRBV7-9 and TRBJ1-2, is DTGVSQNPRHKITKRGQNVTFRCDPISEHNRLYWYRQTLGQGPEFLTYFQNEAQLEKSRLLSDRFSAERPKGSFSTLEIQRTEQGDSAMYLCASSLLTQGEGGYTFGSGTRLTVV.

V gene TRBV19 combines with J gene TRBJ2-3, with TRBD2 matching 10 bases. The CDR3 totals 14 residues. Trimming at V came to 9 bases and at J to 6 bases, leaving 9 bases not matched to a gene. CDR1 and CDR2 (germline): LNHDA, SQIVND (reference sequence). CDR3 sequence: CASRIAGGPDTQYF. The CDR3 DNA follows: TGTGCCAGCCGAATAGCGGGGGGCCCGGATACGCAGTATTTT. Full variable domain (missing parts from reference TRBV19 and TRBJ2-3): DGGITQSPKYLFRKEGQNVTLSCEQNLNHDAMYWYRQDPGQGLRLIYYSQIVNDFQKGDIAEGYSVSREKKESFPLTVTSAQKNPTAFYLCASRIAGGPDTQYFGPGTRLTVL.

A few counts support this clone. This chain connects TRBV5-1 to TRBJ1-2, with D perhaps matching TRBD1 (6 bases). Trimming stripped 4 bases from V and 7 bases from J, with 23 bases between. The CDR3 covers 16 residues. Germline V gene data show CDR1 as SGHRS and CDR2 as YFSETQ. The CDR3 DNA is TGCGCCAGCAGCCTCATGCCGGCTACAGGGCTTGGTGGCTACACCTTC. This codes for CASSLMPATGLGGYTF.

The genes are TRBV6-1 and TRBJ1-2; 9 bases map to TRBD1. This CDR3 region has 15 residues. CDR1 and CDR2 (germline): MNHNS, SASEGT. Trimming at V came to 7 bases and at J to 5 bases, leaving 11 bases not matched to a gene. The CDR3 reads CASNQQGAQKYGYTF. CDR3 DNA sequence: TGTGCCAGCAATCAACAGGGGGCACAAAAATATGGCTACACCTTC.

V usage is TRBV11-2 and J usage is TRBJ1-1, with D unresolved. V lost 1 base to trimming and J lost 5 bases, with 11 bases between them. Per germline, CDR1 SGHAT and CDR2 FQNNGV. CDR3 length: 14 amino acids. CDR3 bases: TGTGCCAGCAGCTTAGGGGGAGGGTGGACTGAAGCTTTCTTT. This encodes CASSLGGGWTEAFF.

This clone appeared once. The V and J genes are TRBV30 and TRBJ2-4; 14 bases line up with TRBD2. Trimming took 5 bases from V and 9 from J; bases not matched to a gene: 6. The CDR3 runs to 14 residues. Germline V CDR1 and CDR2: GTSNPN, SVGIG (reference sequence). The CDR3 spells CAWRLAGGPGIQYF. The CDR3 bases are TGTGCCTGGCGACTAGCGGGGGGGCCCGGCATTCAGTACTTC.

The gene calls are TRBV6-5 and TRBJ2-2, with 10 bases aligning to TRBD2. V lost 7 bases and J lost 3; bases outside the gene matches: 5. The CDR3 consists of 15 residues. Germline CDR1 reads MNHEY; CDR2 reads SVGAGI. This CDR3 reads CASTQLAGYTGELFF. CDR3 nucleotides: TGTGCCAGCACCCAACTAGCGGGGTACACCGGGGAGCTGTTTTTT.

CDR3 sequence (DNA): TGTGCCAGCAGCTCGCGACAGGGGAACTATGGCTACACCTTC. Encoded protein: CASSSRQGNYGYTF. The V gene is TRBV6-1, the J gene TRBJ1-2; 8 bases align to TRBD1. This CDR3 contains 14 residues. Trimming cost V 6 bases and J 2 bases; bases outside gene matches: 5. Per germline, CDR1 MNHNS and CDR2 SASEGT.

The chain employs TRBV13 and TRBJ2-1, with 9 positions matching TRBD1. V lost 5 bases to trimming and J lost 1 base; unmatched junction nucleotides: 3. The germline V gene has CDR1 PRHDT and CDR2 FYEKMQ (reference sequence). The CDR3 sequence is 15 residues long. The CDR3 DNA reads TGTGCCAGCAGCACGGGACAGGGATCCTACAATGAGCAGTTCTTC. Amino acids: CASSTGQGSYNEQFF.

This clone has a handful of counts. The rearrangement joins TRBV6-1 to TRBJ1-2; perhaps TRBD1 as D (6 bases). The V end lost 1 base, the J end lost 4 bases, and 10 bases lay between the germline ends. The CDR3 sequence is 14 residues long. Germline-derived CDR1 and CDR2 are MNHNS and SASEGT. DNA of the CDR3: TGTGCCAGCAGTGAAGAGGACAGTAGCTATGGCTACACCTTC. Translation: CASSEEDSSYGYTF.